This T cell receptor beta chain emerged from a study of radiotherapy plus CTLA-4 blockade in lung cancer. Background on the study: With less than 40% of patients having disease control, objective responses were seen in approximately 19%. Study-level results: In blood, tumor-derived TCR clones expanded after radiotherapy plus ipilimumab. Early clonal dynamics of blood T cells, together with interferon-beta, were reported as the best response predictor.

Generated by immunoSEQ multiplex PCR, the TCRdb table keeps only in-frame clones and is missing some. The profile shows roughly 68,000 clones, over 65% of them singletons. Remarks on this clone: The antigen remains undetermined.

Germline V CDR1 and CDR2: SGHTA, FQGNSA. The CDR3 sequence is 12 residues long. The V gene lost 2 bases and the J gene lost 7 bases, with 6 bases spanning the gap. The receptor's source is a human donor with non-small cell lung cancer who had a complete response to radiotherapy plus ipilimumab. The material sequenced was peripheral blood, taken from a patient treated with radiotherapy plus ipilimumab. The chain uses TRBV7-2 and TRBJ2-1; no clear D gene. In DNA form, the CDR3 reads TGTGCCAGCAGCTTAAATACGAATGAGCAGTTCTTC. Amino acid sequence: CASSLNTNEQFF.